The 12 T cell receptor beta chains below were found in one sample sequenced in a study of T cell responses to AZD1222 COVID-19 vaccine. Repertoires were generated with immunoSEQ multiplex PCR, while TCRdb's copy carries only in-frame clones and drops some. The table includes approximately 94,000 clones, 92% detected once. The sample in question was peripheral blood, obtained on day 0 of AZD1222 vaccination. The receptor source for this set is an adult in good health.

This chain links TRBV3-1 (or the pseudogene TRBV3-2) with TRBJ2-2; D possibly corresponds to TRBD2 (6 bases). The CDR3 is 16 residues long. Per germline, CDR1 LGHDT and CDR2 YNNKEL (reference sequence). The V and J ends lost 4 bases and 3 bases respectively, with 15 bases between them. The CDR3 DNA sequence: TGTGCCAGCAGCCCCGGTCTGTCGGGGGACACCGGGGAGCTGTTTTTT. Its protein product is CASSPGLSGDTGELFF.

This chain joins TRBV27 and TRBJ2-1, with TRBD2 identical over 7 bases. The V segment lost 9 bases and the J segment 3 bases; nucleotides outside the gene matches: 8. Germline lookup yields CDR1 MNHEY and CDR2 SMNVEV (reference sequence). This CDR3 contains 14 residues. Here the CDR3 DNA reads TGTGCCAGGAGCGGGATTCGGTGCTACAATGAGCAGTTCTTC. Translation gives CARSGIRCYNEQFF.

The chain joins TRBV25-1 to TRBJ2-5; 11 nucleotides align to TRBD2. The germline V gene encodes CDR1 MGHDK and CDR2 SYGVNS. J gave up 0 bases and V 7 bases, and 4 bases lay outside the gene matches. The CDR3 sequence is 15 residues long. CDR3 amino acids: CASKGTSGNQETQYF. The CDR3 DNA reads as TGTGCCAGCAAAGGGACTAGCGGCAACCAAGAGACCCAGTACTTC.

The chain combines TRBV6-5 with TRBJ1-1, with no clear D. The CDR3 runs to 13 residues. Trimming removed 6 bases from V and 0 bases from J, with 8 bases in between. Germline values: CDR1 MNHEY, CDR2 SVGAGI. The CDR3 loop is CASRQPMNTEAFF. The CDR3 region has the DNA TGTGCCAGCAGACAGCCCATGAACACTGAAGCTTTCTTT.

CDR3 nucleotides: TGTGCCATCAGTGAGAAGACAGGGGACCAGCCCCAGCATTTT. Translating it yields CAISEKTGDQPQHF. This chain links TRBV10-3 with TRBJ1-5, with 8 bases that match TRBD1. CDR3 size: 14 residues. Germline V lookup: CDR1 ENHRY, CDR2 SYGVKD. The V and J ends lost 2 bases and 7 bases, in that order; junction bases with no gene match: 4.

CDR3 bases: TGTGCCAGTAGGCCAGCTAACTATGGCTACACCTTC. This gives the protein CASRPANYGYTF. V and J are TRBV19 and TRBJ1-2, with D unresolved. The CDR3 spans 12 residues. Trimming left V 6 bases short and J 0 bases short, with 5 bases between. Germline lookup yields CDR1 LNHDA and CDR2 SQIVND (reference sequence). Complete variable domain (other parts from reference TRBV19 and TRBJ1-2): DGGITQSPKYLFRKEGQNVTLSCEQNLNHDAMYWYRQDPGQGLRLIYYSQIVNDFQKGDIAEGYSVSREKKESFPLTVTSAQKNPTAFYLCASRPANYGYTFGSGTRLTVV.

This chain links TRBV15 with TRBJ1-6, with D unclear. V gave up 1 base and J gave up 10 bases, with 14 bases separating them. Per the germline V gene, CDR1 is LNHNV and CDR2 is YYDKDF (reference sequence). The CDR3 length is 15 residues. The CDR3 nucleotides are TGTGCCACCAGCAGAGTTCGCCCGCAGGAATCACCCCTCCACTTT. Its translation is CATSRVRPQESPLHF.

The chain carries TRBV12-3 or TRBV12-4 and TRBJ1-2, with D unclear. V was pared by 5 bases and J by 5 bases, with 9 bases between. The CDR3 spans 12 residues. The CDR3 bases are TGTGCCAGCAGTCCAGAGGGTTATGGCTACACCTTC. As protein: CASSPEGYGYTF.

J is TRBJ1-2 and V is TRBV6-5, with D unresolved. V lost 2 bases and J lost 5, with 15 bases in between. The CDR3 contains 15 residues. Germline CDR1 reads MNHEY; CDR2 reads SVGAGI. CDR3 region: CASSYRRGVGYGYTF. The CDR3 region has the DNA TGTGCCAGCAGTTACCGACGGGGAGTCGGGTATGGCTACACCTTC.

The genes are TRBV4-2 and TRBJ2-2, with TRBD2 identical over 12 bases. V lost 1 base, J lost 6 bases, and 0 bases stayed unmatched. CDR3 length: 15 residues. The germline V gene has CDR1 LGHNA and CDR2 YNFKEQ. DNA for the CDR3: TGTGCCAGCAGCCAAGGACTAGCGGGAGCCGGGGAGCTGTTTTTT. This gives the protein CASSQGLAGAGELFF.

The chain carries TRBV11-2 and TRBJ2-3, with 14 nucleotides matching TRBD2. With 11 bases clipped from V and 4 bases from J, the junction kept 20 bases outside the gene matches. Germline lookup yields CDR1 SGHAT and CDR2 FQNNGV. This CDR3 spans 19 amino acids. CDR3 in amino acids: CAVDSRGLAGVNPPDTQYF. The CDR3 DNA reads TGTGCCGTGGACTCTAGGGGACTAGCGGGGGTTAACCCCCCAGATACGCAGTATTTT.

The genes are TRBV11-2 and TRBJ2-1; D is perhaps TRBD1 or TRBD2 (6 bases each). This CDR3 has 15 residues. The germline V gene has CDR1 SGHAT and CDR2 FQNNGV. V was cut by 1 base and J by 7 bases, with 14 bases left in between. The DNA of the CDR3 is TGTGCCAGCAGCTTAGTAAGGGGGGCTCCGAATGAGCAGTTCTTC. This translates into CASSLVRGAPNEQFF.